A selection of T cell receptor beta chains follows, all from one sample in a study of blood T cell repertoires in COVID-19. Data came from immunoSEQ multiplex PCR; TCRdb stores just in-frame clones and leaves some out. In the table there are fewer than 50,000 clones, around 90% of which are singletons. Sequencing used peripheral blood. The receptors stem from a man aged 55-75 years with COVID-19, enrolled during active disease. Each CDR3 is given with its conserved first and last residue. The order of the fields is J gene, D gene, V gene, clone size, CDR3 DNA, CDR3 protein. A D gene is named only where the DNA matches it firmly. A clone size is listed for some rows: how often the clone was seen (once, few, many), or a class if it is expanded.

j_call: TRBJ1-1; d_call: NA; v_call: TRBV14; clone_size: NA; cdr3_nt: TGTGCCAGCAGCCCCCAAGGGTTTTTTCTTCGGGGAGGGAACACTGAAGCTTTCTTT; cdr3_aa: CASSPQGFFLRGGNTEAFF
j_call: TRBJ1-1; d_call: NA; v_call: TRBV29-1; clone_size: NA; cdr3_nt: TGCAGCGTTGAGTTGAGTACGGTGAACACTGAAGCTTTCTTT; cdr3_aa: CSVELSTVNTEAFF
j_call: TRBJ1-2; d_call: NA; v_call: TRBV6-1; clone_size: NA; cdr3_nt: TGTGCCAGCAGTAAAGCGTCAGGGGTGGGCTACACCTTC; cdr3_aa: CASSKASGVGYTF
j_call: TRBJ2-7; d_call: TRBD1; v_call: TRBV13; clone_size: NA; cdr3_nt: TGTGCCAGCAGCTCCGGGACAGGGTTCCACGAGCAGTACTTC; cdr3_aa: CASSSGTGFHEQYF
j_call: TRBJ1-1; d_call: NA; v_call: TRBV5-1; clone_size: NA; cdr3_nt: TGCGCCAGCAGCTTGAGCAGCGCGGCGATTATCACTGAAGCTTTCTTT; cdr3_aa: CASSLSSAAIITEAFF
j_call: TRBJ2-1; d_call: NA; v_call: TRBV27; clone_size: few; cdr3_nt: TGTGCCAGCAGTTCTCGACAGGCCTACAATGAGCAGTTCTTC; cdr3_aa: CASSSRQAYNEQFF
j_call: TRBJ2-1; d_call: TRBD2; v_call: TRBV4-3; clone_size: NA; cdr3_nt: TGCGCCAGCAGCCAAGAGAGACTAGCGGGAGTAAATGAGCAGTTCTTC; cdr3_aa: CASSQERLAGVNEQFF
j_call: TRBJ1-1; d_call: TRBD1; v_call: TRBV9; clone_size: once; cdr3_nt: TGTGCCAGCAGCGTTTTACAGGGGGACACTGAAGCTTTCTTT; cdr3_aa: CASSVLQGDTEAFF
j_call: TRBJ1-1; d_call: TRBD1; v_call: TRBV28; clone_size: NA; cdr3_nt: TGTGCCAGCAGTCTCCGACAGGGGCAGACGAACACTGAAGCTTTCTTT; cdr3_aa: CASSLRQGQTNTEAFF
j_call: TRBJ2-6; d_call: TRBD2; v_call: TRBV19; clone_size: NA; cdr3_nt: TGTGCCAGTAGGACTAGCGGGAGGGTCTCTGGGGCCAACGTCCTGACTTTC; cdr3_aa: CASRTSGRVSGANVLTF
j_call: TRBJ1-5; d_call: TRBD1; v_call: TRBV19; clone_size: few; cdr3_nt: TGTGCCAGTAGCGGGACAGGGGCCGCCCAGGAGCCCCAGCATTTT; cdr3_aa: CASSGTGAAQEPQHF
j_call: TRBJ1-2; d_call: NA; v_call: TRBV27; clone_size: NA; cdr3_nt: TGTGCCAGCAGTGCCGACAGGACGAAACCCATTGGCCTTTATGGCTACACCTTC; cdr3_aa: CASSADRTKPIGLYGYTF
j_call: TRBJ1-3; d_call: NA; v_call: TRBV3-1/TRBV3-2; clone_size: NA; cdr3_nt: TGTGCCAGCAGCCTTTACATGGGAGCTGGAAACACCATATATTTT; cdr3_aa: CASSLYMGAGNTIYF
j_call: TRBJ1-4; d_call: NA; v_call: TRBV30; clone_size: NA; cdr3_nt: TGTGCCTGGAGGCTTGGGGGGGCCGGGGATGAAAAACTGTTTTTT; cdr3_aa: CAWRLGGAGDEKLFF
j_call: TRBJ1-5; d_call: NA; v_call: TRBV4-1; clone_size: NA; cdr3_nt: TGCGCCAGCAGCCCGGGATTGGGCAGGCAGCCCCAGCATTTT; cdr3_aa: CASSPGLGRQPQHF
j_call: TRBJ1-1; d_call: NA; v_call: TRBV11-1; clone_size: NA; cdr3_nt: TGTGCCAGCAGCTTATTAGGGGGTTTCACTGAAGCTTTCTTT; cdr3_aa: CASSLLGGFTEAFF
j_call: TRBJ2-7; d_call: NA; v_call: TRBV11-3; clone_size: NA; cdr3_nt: TGTGCCAGCAGCCGAGGGCAGAGCTCCTACGAGCAGTACTTC; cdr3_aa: CASSRGQSSYEQYF
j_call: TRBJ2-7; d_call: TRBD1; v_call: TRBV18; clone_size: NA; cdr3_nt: TGTGCCAGCTCAGATCCGGGACAGGGGCTTTTCAGCGAGCAGTACTTC; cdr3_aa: CASSDPGQGLFSEQYF
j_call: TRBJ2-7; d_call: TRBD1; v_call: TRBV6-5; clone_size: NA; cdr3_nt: TGTGCCAGCAACTCCGGGACAGGGTACGAGCAGTACTTC; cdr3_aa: CASNSGTGYEQYF
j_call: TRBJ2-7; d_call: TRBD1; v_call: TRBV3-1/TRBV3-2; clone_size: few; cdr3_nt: TGTGCCAGCGGACAGGGGGTGAAGGAGCAGTACTTC; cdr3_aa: CASGQGVKEQYF
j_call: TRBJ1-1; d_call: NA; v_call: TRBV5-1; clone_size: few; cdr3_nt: TGCGCCAGCAGCTTGGGCTCTACAGGGAAGGGTGAAGCTTTCTTT; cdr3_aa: CASSLGSTGKGEAFF
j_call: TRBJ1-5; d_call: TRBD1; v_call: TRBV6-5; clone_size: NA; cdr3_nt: TGTGCCAGCAGTTACTCGGGACAGGGGGACCAGCCCCAGCATTTT; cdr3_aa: CASSYSGQGDQPQHF
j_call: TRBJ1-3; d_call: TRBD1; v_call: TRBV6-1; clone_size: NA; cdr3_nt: TGTGCCAGCAGTGACAGTACGGGAGGGGGCCGCTCTGGAAACACCATATATTTT; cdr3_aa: CASSDSTGGGRSGNTIYF
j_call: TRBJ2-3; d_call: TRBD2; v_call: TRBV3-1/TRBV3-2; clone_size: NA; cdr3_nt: TGTGCCAGCAGCCATAAGGGAGGGGACACAGATACGCAGTATTTT; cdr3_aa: CASSHKGGDTDTQYF
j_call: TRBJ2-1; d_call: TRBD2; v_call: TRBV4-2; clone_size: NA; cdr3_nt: TGTGCCAGCAGCCAGGAACCTAGCGGGAGGGCCTATGAGCAGTTCTTC; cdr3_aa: CASSQEPSGRAYEQFF
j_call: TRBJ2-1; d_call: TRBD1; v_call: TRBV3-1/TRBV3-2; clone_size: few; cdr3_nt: TGTGCCAGCAGCCAAGTGGTAGCAGGGGGCGTAGGTAATGAGCAGTTCTTC; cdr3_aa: CASSQVVAGGVGNEQFF
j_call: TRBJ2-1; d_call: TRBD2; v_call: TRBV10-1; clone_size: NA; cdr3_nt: TGCGCCAGCAGTGAAGGGACTAGCGCGAATGAGCAGTTCTTC; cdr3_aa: CASSEGTSANEQFF
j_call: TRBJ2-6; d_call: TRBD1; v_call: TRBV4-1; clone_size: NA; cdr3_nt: TGCGCCAGCAGCCAGATCTTACAACAGGGGCCTGGTGGGGCCAACGTCCTGACTTTC; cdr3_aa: CASSQILQQGPGGANVLTF
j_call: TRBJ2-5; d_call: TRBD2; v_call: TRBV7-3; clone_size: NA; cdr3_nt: TGTGCCAGCAGCCTACGGACTAGCGGGGGAGGAGGCTTAGAGACCCAGTACTTC; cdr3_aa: CASSLRTSGGGGLETQYF
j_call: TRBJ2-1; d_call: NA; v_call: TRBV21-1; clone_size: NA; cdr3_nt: TGTGCCAGCAGCAAAGCTGGCAGGGAGGGCCACAATGAGCAGTTCTTC; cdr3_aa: CASSKAGREGHNEQFF
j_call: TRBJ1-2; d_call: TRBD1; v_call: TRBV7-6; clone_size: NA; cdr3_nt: TGTGCCAGCAGCTCCGGACAGGTCGGGTCCTTTAACTATGGCTACACCTTC; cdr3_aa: CASSSGQVGSFNYGYTF
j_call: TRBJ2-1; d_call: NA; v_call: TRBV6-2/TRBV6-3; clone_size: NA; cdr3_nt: TGTGCCAGCAGTTCCGAGGGCTCCTACAATGAGCAGTTCTTC; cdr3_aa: CASSSEGSYNEQFF
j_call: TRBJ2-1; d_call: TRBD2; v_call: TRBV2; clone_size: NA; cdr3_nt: TGTGCCAGCATTCCGACTAGCGGGAGGATTGAGCAGTTCTTC; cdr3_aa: CASIPTSGRIEQFF
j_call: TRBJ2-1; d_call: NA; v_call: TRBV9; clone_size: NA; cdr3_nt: TGTGCCAGCAGCCCCCCGCCAGAAAAAAACAATGAGCAGTTCTTC; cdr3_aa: CASSPPPEKNNEQFF
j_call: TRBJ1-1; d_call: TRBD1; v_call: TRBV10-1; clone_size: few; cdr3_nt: TGCGCCAGCAGCGCCGGGACAGGGCACACTGAAGCTTTCTTT; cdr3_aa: CASSAGTGHTEAFF
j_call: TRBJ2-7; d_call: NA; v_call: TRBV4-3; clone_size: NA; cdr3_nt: TGCGCCAGCAGCCAAGAAGGCGGGGCCGTCTCCGAGCAGTACTTC; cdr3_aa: CASSQEGGAVSEQYF
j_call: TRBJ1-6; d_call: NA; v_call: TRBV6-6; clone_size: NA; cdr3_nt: TGTGCCAGCAGTTATCAGGGGAGATCACCCCTCCACTTT; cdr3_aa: CASSYQGRSPLHF
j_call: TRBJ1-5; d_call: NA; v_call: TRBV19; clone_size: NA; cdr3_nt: TGTGCCAGTAGGATAGGACAGAATAGCAATCAGCCCCAGCATTTT; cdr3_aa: CASRIGQNSNQPQHF
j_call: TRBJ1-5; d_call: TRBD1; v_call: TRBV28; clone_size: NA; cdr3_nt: TGTGCCAGCAGCGACAGGGGGGTTCGTCAGCCCCAGCATTTT; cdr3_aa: CASSDRGVRQPQHF
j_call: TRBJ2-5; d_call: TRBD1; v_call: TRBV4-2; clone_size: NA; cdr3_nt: TGTGCCAGCAGCCATACGACAGGGGCAATAGAGACCCAGTACTTC; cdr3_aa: CASSHTTGAIETQYF
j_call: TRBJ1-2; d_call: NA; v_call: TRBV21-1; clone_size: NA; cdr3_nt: TGTGCCAGCGTCGTTGTCGGGTATGGCTACACCTTC; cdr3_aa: CASVVVGYGYTF
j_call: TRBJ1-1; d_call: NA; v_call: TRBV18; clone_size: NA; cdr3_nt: TGTGCCAGCTCACCCCAGGGCTCCACTGAAGCTTTCTTT; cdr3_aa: CASSPQGSTEAFF
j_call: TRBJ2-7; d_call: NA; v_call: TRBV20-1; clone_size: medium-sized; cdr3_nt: TGCAGTGCTAGCAGTGGCCACGAGCAGTACTTC; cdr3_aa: CSASSGHEQYF
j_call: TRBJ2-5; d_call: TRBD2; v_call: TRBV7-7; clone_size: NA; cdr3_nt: TGTGCCAGCAGCCGGACTAGCGTTGGAGAGACCCAGTACTTC; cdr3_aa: CASSRTSVGETQYF
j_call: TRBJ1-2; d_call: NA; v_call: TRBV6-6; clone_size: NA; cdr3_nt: TGTGCCAGCAGTTACATGCCGGCCCAGGGCTATGGCTACACCTTC; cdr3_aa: CASSYMPAQGYGYTF
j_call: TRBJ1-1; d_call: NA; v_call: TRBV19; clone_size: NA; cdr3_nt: TGTGCCAGTAGTATACCGGCCGATATCGAGGACACTGAAGCTTTCTTT; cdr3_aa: CASSIPADIEDTEAFF
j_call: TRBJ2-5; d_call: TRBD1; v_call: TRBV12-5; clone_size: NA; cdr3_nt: TGTGCTAGTGCCCCCGGGACAGTCCAACAAGAGACCCAGTACTTC; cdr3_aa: CASAPGTVQQETQYF
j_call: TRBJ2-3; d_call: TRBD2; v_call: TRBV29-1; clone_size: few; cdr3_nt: TGCAGCGTTGCGTCGACTAGCGGGAGTATTGGAACAGATACGCAGTATTTT; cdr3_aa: CSVASTSGSIGTDTQYF
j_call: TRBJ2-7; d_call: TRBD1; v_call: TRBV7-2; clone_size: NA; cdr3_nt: TGTGCCAGCAGCTTAGGAGGGTACAGGGGAACCTACGAGCAGTACTTC; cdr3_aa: CASSLGGYRGTYEQYF
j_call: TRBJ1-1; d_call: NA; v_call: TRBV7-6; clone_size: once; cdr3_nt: TGTGCCAGCAGCTTTGCCGGAGAGACTGAAGCTTTCTTT; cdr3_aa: CASSFAGETEAFF
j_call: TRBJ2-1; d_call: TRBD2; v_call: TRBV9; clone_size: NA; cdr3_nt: TGTGCCAGCAGCTCGAGTGCGGGAGGGCCAAATCCTGAGCAGTTCTTC; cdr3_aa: CASSSSAGGPNPEQFF
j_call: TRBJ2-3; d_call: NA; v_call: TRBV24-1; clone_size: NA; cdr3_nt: TGTGCCACCAGTGATACCGGACAAGCCCGCACAGATACGCAGTATTTT; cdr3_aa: CATSDTGQARTDTQYF
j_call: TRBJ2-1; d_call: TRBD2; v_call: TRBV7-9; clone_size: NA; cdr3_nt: TGTGCCAGCACCACGGGACTAGCGGGAGGTCATGAGCAGTTCTTC; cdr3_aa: CASTTGLAGGHEQFF
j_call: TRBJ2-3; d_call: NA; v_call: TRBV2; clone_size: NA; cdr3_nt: TGTGCCAGCAGTGTACGGGGGGCCGGCACAGATACGCAGTATTTT; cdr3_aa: CASSVRGAGTDTQYF
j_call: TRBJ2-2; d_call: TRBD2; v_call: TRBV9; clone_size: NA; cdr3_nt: TGTGCCAGCAGCCCACGGGGGGCGTTAGCGGGGATAAACACCGGGGAGCTGTTTTTT; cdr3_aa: CASSPRGALAGINTGELFF
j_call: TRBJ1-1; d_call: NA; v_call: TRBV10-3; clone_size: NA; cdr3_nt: TGTGCCATCAGTGAGTACCCTCGGACTGAAGCTTTCTTT; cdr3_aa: CAISEYPRTEAFF
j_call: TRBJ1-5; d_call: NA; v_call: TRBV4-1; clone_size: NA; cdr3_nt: TGCGCCAGCAGCCAAGGAGGATTCGGCAATCAGCCCCAGCATTTT; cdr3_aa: CASSQGGFGNQPQHF